The source of this T cell receptor (beta chain) is a study of vaccination and CD4 T cells after COVID-19. At the level of the study: Each person enrolled got two BNT162b2 or mRNA-1273 vaccine doses.

Whole-study findings and limits: The appearance of a median approximately 85% of reactive clones in convalescent patients occurred only post-vaccination.

With the Oncomine TCR Beta short-read assay, DNA from cultured CD4+ T cells was sequenced. TCRdb independently ran MiXCR on the PCR reads; one entry per CDR3 protein. The profile shows tens of thousands of distinct CDR3 sequences, roughly three fifths of them singletons. With respect to this clonotype: Its antigen remains unidentified.

Described treatment: approximately nine-day PBMC culture with coronavirus spike peptide pools or control peptides (ViraFEST assay). It was with roughly 10 IU/ml IL-2 and roughly 9.4 ug/ml peptide pools that 2.2 million or so PBMCs per well were cultured. The sample was CD4+ T cells from blood, cultured in vitro, taken after SARS-CoV-2 vaccination. The TCR originated in a human donor who received a COVID-19 vaccine.

CDR3 protein: CASKIAGGSYEQYF. CDR3 sequence (DNA): TGTGCCAGTAAGATAGCAGGGGGCTCTTACGAGCAGTACTTC. The chain uses TRBV19 and TRBJ2-7; TRBD1 aligns across 8 bases. The CDR3 covers 14 residues. The J segment lost 4 bases and the V segment lost 7 bases, leaving 9 bases of the junction unmatched. Germline V lookup: CDR1 LNHDA, CDR2 SQIVND (reference sequence).